The rows below give T cell receptor beta chains drawn from one sample of a study of shared clonotypes between healthy human individuals. Assay: immunoSEQ multiplex PCR; the TCRdb copy retains only in-frame clones and omits some. In the table there are more than 2 million clones, approximately 92% of which are singletons. Sequenced sample: naive CD8+ T cells from PBMCs. The receptors were sampled from a man younger than 35 in good health. Some clones in this sample may be carry-over from other donors' samples. Each CDR3 is given with its conserved first and last residue. D genes are given only for firm matches. Only some rows state a clone size, as once, few, many or a class for expanded clones.

-	TRBV7-9	TRBJ2-1	TRBD2	TGTGCCAGCAGCTTGGGACTACTAAATGAGCAGTTCTTC	CASSLGLLNEQFF
-	TRBV5-1	TRBJ2-7	-	TGCGCCAGCAGTTGGGGCGGCGGAGACGAGCAGTACTTC	CASSWGGGDEQYF
-	TRBV6-6	TRBJ2-7	TRBD2	TGTGCCAGCAACCAACTAGCGGAGCCCCCCTACGAGCAGTACTTC	CASNQLAEPPYEQYF
-	TRBV7-9	TRBJ2-3	-	TGTGCCAGCAGCTCCCTACCAGATACGCAGTATTTT	CASSSLPDTQYF
-	TRBV5-1	TRBJ2-7	-	TGCGCCAGCAGCTCAGGGAGTGGGTACGAGCAGTACTTC	CASSSGSGYEQYF
-	TRBV7-9	TRBJ2-7	TRBD1	TGTGCCAGCAGCTTCCCGGACAGGATGACATACGAGCAGTACTTC	CASSFPDRMTYEQYF
-	TRBV12-5	TRBJ1-1	-	TGTGCTAGTGGCCTCGGGACGGCGAACACTGAAGCTTTCTTT	CASGLGTANTEAFF
-	TRBV7-9	TRBJ1-2	TRBD1	TGTGCCAGCAGCCCGGGACAGCCTACTAACTATGGCTACACCTTC	CASSPGQPTNYGYTF
few	TRBV30	TRBJ2-2	-	TGTGCCTGGAGTGCAGCCGGGTTTACCGGGGAGCTGTTTTTT	CAWSAAGFTGELFF
-	TRBV28	TRBJ1-1	-	TGTGCCAGCAGTATCCGCGGTTTCGGGGGTTGGACTGGGGCTTTCTTT	CASSIRGFGGWTGAFF
-	TRBV7-9	TRBJ2-7	-	TGTGCCAGCAGCTTAATTACGGGGGTTAAAGCCTACGAGCAGTACTTC	CASSLITGVKAYEQYF
-	TRBV7-9	TRBJ2-2	TRBD2	TGTGCCAGCAGCTTAGCGGGACTAGCGGGGTACACCGGGGAGCTGTTTTTT	CASSLAGLAGYTGELFF
-	TRBV9	TRBJ1-2	-	TGTGCCAGCAGCGTAGTGTCGGACAGCATCTATGGCTACACCTTC	CASSVVSDSIYGYTF
-	TRBV10-2	TRBJ2-3	-	TGCGCCAGCGGGGCCAGACGAACAGATACGCAGTATTTT	CASGARRTDTQYF
-	TRBV11-3	TRBJ2-1	-	TGTGCCAGCAGCTTAAGCGTCCGTCAGAGTTCCTACAATGAGCAGTTCTTC	CASSLSVRQSSYNEQFF
once	TRBV27	TRBJ2-3	-	TGTGCCAGCAGCACCTTGGGACAATACTATGGCAGCACAGATACGCAGTATTTT	CASSTLGQYYGSTDTQYF
-	TRBV4-1	TRBJ2-5	-	TGCGCCAGCAACCAGGGGGGGTCACTCGGGGAGACCCAGTACTTC	CASNQGGSLGETQYF
once	TRBV27	TRBJ2-7	-	TGTGCCAGCAGTTGGTCGTTTGCCTACGAGCAGTACTTC	CASSWSFAYEQYF
-	TRBV5-1	TRBJ2-3	-	TGCGCCAGCAGCTTGGATATGGACCGCCCGGATACGCAGTATTTT	CASSLDMDRPDTQYF
once	TRBV6-1	TRBJ1-1	-	TGTGCCAGCAGAGCGGGGGGCACTGAAGCTTTCTTT	CASRAGGTEAFF
-	TRBV30	TRBJ1-5	-	TGTGCCTGGAGTGCCGGGGGCCGCAATCAGCCCCAGCATTTT	CAWSAGGRNQPQHF
-	TRBV5-1	TRBJ2-2	-	TGCGCCAGCAGCCTTGGGACGGTAATGAACACCGGGGAGCTGTTTTTT	CASSLGTVMNTGELFF
once	TRBV5-5	TRBJ1-5	-	TGTGCCAGCAGCTTGTCGGGTTGGGATCAGCCCCAGCATTTT	CASSLSGWDQPQHF
-	TRBV7-3	TRBJ2-7	TRBD2	TGTGCCAGCAGCTTAAATAGCGGGAGAACCTACGAGCAGTACTTC	CASSLNSGRTYEQYF
-	TRBV19	TRBJ2-1	-	TGTGCCAGTAGTACCCCGGCTTGGGGCTCCTACAATGAGCAGTTCTTC	CASSTPAWGSYNEQFF
-	TRBV4-1	TRBJ2-3	-	TGCGCCAGCAGCCAAGATCGGGGGGCCCTAGGTCTAGATACGCAGTATTTT	CASSQDRGALGLDTQYF
-	TRBV27	TRBJ2-5	TRBD1	TGTGCCAGCAGTTTATACTCCAAACCCTCGGGACAGAATGCCCAAGAGACCCAGTACTTC	CASSLYSKPSGQNAQETQYF
-	TRBV28	TRBJ1-2	-	TGTGCCAGCAGTTCCCTGGACGGCTATGGCTACACCTTC	CASSSLDGYGYTF
-	TRBV27	TRBJ2-3	-	TGTGCCAGCAGGACACTTTTGGCAGATACGCAGTATTTT	CASRTLLADTQYF
once	TRBV28	TRBJ2-5	TRBD2	TGTGCCAGCAGTTGGGTAGCGGGAGGAACAGAGACCCAGTACTTC	CASSWVAGGTETQYF
once	TRBV19	TRBJ2-7	-	TGTGCCAGTAGTATAGATTGGTCCCTAGCTTCCGAGCAGTACTTC	CASSIDWSLASEQYF
once	TRBV11-3	TRBJ2-3	TRBD2	TGTGCCAGCAGCTCAAGGGTAGCGGGTGATACAGATACGCAGTATTTT	CASSSRVAGDTDTQYF
-	TRBV27	TRBJ1-1	TRBD1	TGTGCCAGCAGCAGGGACAGGGGGCAGGTTTTGAACACTGAAGCTTTCTTT	CASSRDRGQVLNTEAFF
-	TRBV6-1	TRBJ1-1	-	TGTGCCAGCAGCCCCACTCCCGGGGACACTGAAGCTTTCTTT	CASSPTPGDTEAFF
-	TRBV10-3	TRBJ2-3	TRBD2	TGTGCCATCAGACAAAAGACTAGCGGGAGTACAGATACGCAGTATTTT	CAIRQKTSGSTDTQYF
-	TRBV5-1	TRBJ2-7	-	TGCGCCAGCAGTGAGGCAGGAAGCTACGAGCAGTACTTC	CASSEAGSYEQYF
-	TRBV29-1	TRBJ2-5	TRBD2	TGCAGCGTAATGGAACTAGCGGGAGGGCCAGAGACCCAGTACTTC	CSVMELAGGPETQYF
-	TRBV29-1	TRBJ2-1	TRBD2	TGCAGCGTTGAGGTGGGGACTATAAACAATGAGCAGTTCTTC	CSVEVGTINNEQFF
-	TRBV4-1	TRBJ2-1	-	TGCGCCAGCAGCCAAGATAGCTGGCGGGTGACGGACAATGAGCAGTTCTTC	CASSQDSWRVTDNEQFF
-	TRBV28	TRBJ2-7	TRBD2	TGTGCCAGCAGACCCGGACTAGCGGCGTCCTACGAGCAGTACTTC	CASRPGLAASYEQYF
once	TRBV28	TRBJ1-4	-	TGTGCCAGCAGTTCTCCCTTGGGGTCCAGGGACGCTTCTAATGAAAAACTGTTTTTT	CASSSPLGSRDASNEKLFF
-	TRBV5-1	TRBJ2-7	TRBD2	TGCGCCAGCAGCGGACGGACTAGCGGGGCTTCGGGGTACGAGCAGTACTTC	CASSGRTSGASGYEQYF
once	TRBV27	TRBJ2-7	-	TGTGCCAGCAGTCCTAGCTTTAGTACTTACGAGCAGTACTTC	CASSPSFSTYEQYF
-	TRBV2	TRBJ2-1	TRBD2	TGTGCCAGCAGTTCAAGCGGGAGCGCCACCTACAATGAGCAGTTCTTC	CASSSSGSATYNEQFF
-	TRBV19	TRBJ2-2	-	TGTGCCAGTAGTCCCCTAAGGAGCCCAGGCCCAACCGCGAACACCGGGGAGCTGTTTTTT	CASSPLRSPGPTANTGELFF
-	TRBV9	TRBJ2-1	-	TGTGCCAGCAGCGTAGACGGGAGCCACAATGAGCAGTTCTTC	CASSVDGSHNEQFF
-	TRBV27	TRBJ1-5	-	TGTGCCAGCAGTAAAATTACGGGGGGAAGCAATCAGCCCCAGCATTTT	CASSKITGGSNQPQHF
-	TRBV25-1	TRBJ1-4	TRBD1	TGTGCCAGCAGTCCCCGGGACAGGGGCCGAAAACTGTTTTTT	CASSPRDRGRKLFF
few	TRBV27	TRBJ2-7	-	TGTGCCAGCAGTTCCTCCTCCTACGAGCAGTACTTC	CASSSSSYEQYF
-	TRBV5-1	TRBJ2-3	TRBD1	TGCGCCAGCAGCCTAAGACAGGGACGCACAGATACGCAGTATTTT	CASSLRQGRTDTQYF
-	TRBV7-9	TRBJ2-5	TRBD1	TGTGCCAGCGGACATTGGGACAGTGTGGGGGAGACCCAGTACTTC	CASGHWDSVGETQYF
-	TRBV4-2	TRBJ1-1	-	TGTGCCAGCAGCCCTAGGGTTTCCACTGAAGCTTTCTTT	CASSPRVSTEAFF
-	TRBV5-6	TRBJ1-4	TRBD1	TGTGCCAGCAGCTCCTCCAGGGGGCAGGATGAAAAACTGTTTTTT	CASSSSRGQDEKLFF
-	TRBV4-3	TRBJ2-7	-	TGCGCCAGCAGCAAGTGGGACGGTTCCTACGAGCAGTACTTC	CASSKWDGSYEQYF
-	TRBV19	TRBJ2-7	-	TGTGCCAGTAGTACGGGGTTTTTGGGTGAGCAGTACTTC	CASSTGFLGEQYF
-	TRBV7-9	TRBJ2-7	-	TGTGCCAGCAGCCTCGGGGCCTACGAGCAGTACTTC	CASSLGAYEQYF
-	TRBV27	TRBJ2-1	TRBD2	TGTGCCAGCAGCGATAGCGGGAGGTGGGATGAGCAGTTCTTC	CASSDSGRWDEQFF
-	TRBV5-6	TRBJ1-3	-	TGTGCCAGCAGCTTGGGTTATCCGGGAAACACCATATATTTT	CASSLGYPGNTIYF
once	TRBV9	TRBJ2-2	TRBD1	TGTGCCAGCAGGGCAGGGGGCAACACCGGGGAGCTGTTTTTT	CASRAGGNTGELFF
-	TRBV7-9	TRBJ1-4	-	TGTGCCAGCAGCCCAGGACCCGTATCTTACGAAAAACTGTTTTTT	CASSPGPVSYEKLFF